This is a list of T cell receptor beta chains from one sample in a study of blood T cell repertoires in COVID-19. Repertoires were generated with immunoSEQ multiplex PCR, while TCRdb's copy carries only in-frame clones and drops some. Of under 250,000 clones in the sample, about four fifths were seen once. Sequenced: peripheral blood. These receptors all come from a woman between 18 and 29 years old with acute or convalescent COVID-19. CDR3s include the opening cysteine and the closing phenylalanine or tryptophan. Each record gives: J gene, D gene, clone size, V gene, CDR3 DNA, CDR3 protein. D genes are given only for firm matches. Some rows have no size entry. The others give once, few or many, or a class for an expanded clone.

TRBJ2-5 | . | . | TRBV18 | TGTGCCAGCTCACCACCGTCCGGGGATGTAGAGACCCAGTACTTC | CASSPPSGDVETQYF
TRBJ1-2 | TRBD1 | . | TRBV5-1 | TGCGCCAGCAGTCAGGGACAGGGGACCTATGGCTACACCTTC | CASSQGQGTYGYTF
TRBJ2-7 | . | . | TRBV23-1 | TGCGCCAGCAGTCCCGTGTATGAGCAGTACTTC | CASSPVYEQYF
TRBJ1-5 | TRBD1 | . | TRBV19 | TGTGCCAGTAGTATTACGGGACAGGGAAGCAATCAGCCCCAGCATTTT | CASSITGQGSNQPQHF
TRBJ1-2 | TRBD1 | few | TRBV6-5 | TGTGCCAGCAGTTACGAAGGGGGCTCTGGCTACACCTTC | CASSYEGGSGYTF
TRBJ1-1 | TRBD1 | . | TRBV19 | TGTGCCAGTATCCTGGACAGGGGGCGTACTGAAGCTTTCTTT | CASILDRGRTEAFF
TRBJ1-1 | . | . | TRBV5-5 | TGTGCCAGCAGCTGGGGACACCTGAACACTGAAGCTTTCTTT | CASSWGHLNTEAFF
TRBJ1-1 | TRBD1 | . | TRBV3-1/TRBV3-2 | TGTGCCAGCAGCCCCCCGGACAGGGCCCCTTTCTTT | CASSPPDRAPFF
TRBJ2-3 | . | . | TRBV9 | TGTGCCAGCAGCGTAGTAGGCAGGGGCACAGATACGCAGTATTTT | CASSVVGRGTDTQYF
TRBJ2-1 | . | . | TRBV3-1/TRBV3-2 | TGTGCCAGCAGCCAAGATCTAGTAGCGAGCTCCTACAATGAGCAGTTCTTC | CASSQDLVASSYNEQFF
TRBJ2-5 | TRBD2 | . | TRBV27 | TGTGCCAGCAGTTTTCTAGCGGCTTACCAAGAGACCCAGTACTTC | CASSFLAAYQETQYF
TRBJ2-1 | TRBD2 | once | TRBV6-2/TRBV6-3 | TGTGCCAGCAGTTACCCGGCCGGACTAGCGGGATTTTCTTCCTACAATGAGCAGTTCTTC | CASSYPAGLAGFSSYNEQFF
TRBJ2-1 | . | few | TRBV7-9 | TGTGCCAGCAGCCCCGGAAGCGAAATCACAAATGAGCAGTTCTTC | CASSPGSEITNEQFF
TRBJ2-5 | . | . | TRBV20-1 | TGCAGTGCTAGTGGTCTAGCAGATTGGGAGACCCAGTACTTC | CSASGLADWETQYF
TRBJ2-7 | TRBD2 | . | TRBV13 | TGTGCCAGCAGCTTAGTCGGGACTAGCGGAGCCTACGAGCAGTACTTC | CASSLVGTSGAYEQYF
TRBJ1-2 | . | . | TRBV29-1 | TGCAGCGTTGAAGAGTGGGGGGATGGCTACACCTTC | CSVEEWGDGYTF
TRBJ2-6 | . | . | TRBV28 | TGTGCCAGCGTGGGGGCCAGCTCTGGGGCCAACGTCCTGACTTTC | CASVGASSGANVLTF
TRBJ1-5 | . | . | TRBV28 | TGTGCCAGCAGCCCCGCCCCGGGGTTCAATCAGCCCCAGCATTTT | CASSPAPGFNQPQHF
TRBJ2-5 | TRBD2 | . | TRBV19 | TGTGCCAGTAGTATAGTATTGGGAGGGGAGACCCAGTACTTC | CASSIVLGGETQYF
TRBJ2-6 | TRBD1 | . | TRBV9 | TGTGCCAGCAGCCCTCAGACAGGGGGCGCGTGGGCCAACGTCCTGACTTTC | CASSPQTGGAWANVLTF